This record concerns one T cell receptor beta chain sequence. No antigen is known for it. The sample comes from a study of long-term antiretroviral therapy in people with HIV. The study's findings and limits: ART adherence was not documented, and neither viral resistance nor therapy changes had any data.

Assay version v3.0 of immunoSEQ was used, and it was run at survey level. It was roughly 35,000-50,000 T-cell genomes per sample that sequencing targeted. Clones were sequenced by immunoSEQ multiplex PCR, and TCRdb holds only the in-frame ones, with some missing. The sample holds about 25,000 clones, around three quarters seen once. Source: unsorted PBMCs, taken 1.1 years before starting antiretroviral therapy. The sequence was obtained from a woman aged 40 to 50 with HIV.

DNA of the CDR3: TGTGCCAGCCTGACGGGCGGCGGCTACACCTTC. Amino acids: CASLTGGGYTF. The chain joins TRBV6-6 to TRBJ1-2; D is undetermined. The V gene lost 8 bases and the J gene lost 8 bases, with 12 bases spanning the gap. The CDR3 length is 11 residues. From germline, CDR1 is MNHNY and CDR2 SVGAGI (reference sequence).